Sequencing of this T cell receptor beta chain was carried out in a study of T-cell memory formation after mild COVID-19. V lost 0 bases and J lost 8; bases outside the gene matches: 10. CDR1 is SGHVS and CDR2 is FQNEAQ in the germline V gene. The CDR3 has 16 residues. One entry per CDR3 protein results from TCRdb running MiXCR on the 5' RACE reads. The table records 300,000 or so distinct CDR3 sequences, roughly 15% of them present only once. This chain uses TRBV7-8 with TRBJ1-2; 9 positions agree with TRBD1. The sequencing sample was made of PBMCs or a T cell subset sorted from them (not recorded which). This TCR was recovered from a man between 18 and 35 years old who had mild COVID-19 (a few samples of this study predate the infection). Cell type and time point are not known. CDR3 sequence (DNA): TGTGCCAGCAGCTTAGCAAAGGGGGGACAGGGAAGAGGCTACACCTTC. Translated, it gives CASSLAKGGQGRGYTF.